This entry lists 3 T cell receptor beta chains sequenced from one sample in a study of T cells in narcolepsy. The repertoire was sequenced with immunoSEQ multiplex PCR; TCRdb's copy has only in-frame clones and lacks some. The table records around 26,000 clones, about four fifths of them present only once. Material: CD45RA- memory CD4+ T cells from PBMCs. These receptors were obtained from a human donor with narcolepsy.

J is TRBJ2-5 and V is TRBV6-1, with 7 bases that match TRBD1. With V trimmed by 5 bases and J by 2 bases, 8 bases remained unmatched. The CDR3 consists of 15 residues. The germline V gene has CDR1 MNHNS and CDR2 SASEGT. Here the CDR3 reads CASSSHRDSQETQYF. Written as DNA, the CDR3 is TGTGCCAGCAGTTCCCACCGGGACAGTCAAGAGACCCAGTACTTC.

The chain has TRBV7-6 and TRBJ2-1; 7 nucleotides match TRBD1. Losses at the gene ends were 5 bases for V and 5 bases for J; bases not matched to a gene: 21. This CDR3 contains 19 residues. Germline V gene data show CDR1 as SGHVS and CDR2 as FNYEAQ. The DNA of the CDR3 is TGTGCCAGCAGCCCAAGGCAGCAGGGGGAACTCACCGTTAACAATGAGCAGTTCTTC. Protein product: CASSPRQQGELTVNNEQFF. Full variable domain (outside the CDR3, taken from reference TRBV7-6 and TRBJ2-1): GAGVSQSPRYKVTKRGQDVALRCDPISGHVSLYWYRQALGQGPEFLTYFNYEAQQDKSGLPNDRFSAERPEGSISTLTIQRTEQRDSAMYRCASSPRQQGELTVNNEQFFGPGTRLTVL.

The CDR3 region is CASSRGRGQQPQHF. CDR3 nucleotides: TGTGCCAGCAGTCGTGGCAGGGGGCAACAGCCCCAGCATTTT. The chain recombines TRBV5-6 with TRBJ1-5, with 8 bases identical to TRBD1. The J segment lost 7 bases and the V segment lost 5 bases, leaving 8 bases of the junction unmatched. Germline values: CDR1 SGHDT, CDR2 YYEEEE. This CDR3 spans 14 amino acids.